These 24 T cell receptor beta chains came from one sample sequenced in a study of blood T cell repertoires in COVID-19. Clones were read by immunoSEQ multiplex PCR, and TCRdb kept only the in-frame ones, dropping some. The data contain under 250,000 clones, around 81% of them seen just once; the ten biggest clones take up roughly 12%. Sample: peripheral blood. These receptors came from a human donor in a cohort sampled during active COVID-19.

This rearrangement joins TRBV4-2 to TRBJ2-5, with D unresolved. This CDR3 region has 17 residues. The V gene lost 0 bases and the J gene lost 2 bases, with 16 bases spanning the gap. Per germline, CDR1 LGHNA and CDR2 YNFKEQ. CDR3 loop: CASSQDSTLISQETQYF. CDR3 DNA: TGTGCCAGCAGCCAAGATAGTACCCTAATCTCGCAAGAGACCCAGTACTTC.

This clone was seen once. This chain connects TRBV11-3 to TRBJ2-7, with D unresolved. CDR1 and CDR2 (germline): SGHNT, YENEEA. Between the trimmed V and J ends, which lost 4 bases and 6 bases, there was a span of 16 bases. The CDR3 sequence is 14 residues long. CDR3: CASSSGPPSGEQYF. The DNA of the CDR3 is TGTGCCAGCAGCTCGGGTCCCCCCTCGGGCGAGCAGTACTTC.

This clone was detected only once. CDR3 DNA: TGCGCCAGCAGCCAAGTGGCCGGGCAGGGGCGGGATGGCTACACCTTC. Its translation: CASSQVAGQGRDGYTF. The rearrangement uses TRBV4-3 and TRBJ1-2; the D gene is possibly TRBD1 (6 bases). CDR1 and CDR2 (germline): LGHNA, YSLEER. V lost 1 base to trimming and J lost 6 bases, with 18 bases between them. This CDR3 has 16 residues.

The chain uses TRBV28 and TRBJ1-4; D possibly corresponds to TRBD1 (5 bases). Trimming removed 6 bases at V and 7 bases at J, with 18 bases between. The V gene's germline CDR1 is MDHEN and CDR2 SYDVKM. The CDR3 covers 15 residues. The CDR3 here is CASSPPRVWGEKLFF. The CDR3 region has the DNA TGTGCCAGCAGCCCCCCCAGGGTTTGGGGTGAAAAACTGTTTTTT.

This clone came up once. The chain links TRBV5-4 to TRBJ2-1; 8 bases map to TRBD2. Germline lookup yields CDR1 SGHNT and CDR2 YYREEE (reference sequence). V lost 4 bases and J lost 5; bases outside the gene matches: 8. There are 15 residues in the CDR3. CDR3 nucleotide sequence: TGTGCCAGCAGCGGCGGGGGGCTGCTCCACAATGAGCAGTTCTTC. Translating gives CASSGGGLLHNEQFF.

V gene TRBV29-1 combines with J gene TRBJ1-4, with 9 bases identical to TRBD1. After removal of 7 bases from V and 2 bases from J, the junction contained 5 bases not matched to a gene. Germline CDR1 is SQVTM and CDR2 is ANQGSEA. CDR3 length: 14 residues. As DNA, the CDR3 is TGCAGCGGTTCGACAGGGGGTACTAATGAAAAACTGTTTTTT. Protein: CSGSTGGTNEKLFF.

The sample holds one count of this clone. Here the CDR3 reads CASSYSSRDLETQYF. In DNA, the CDR3 is TGTGCCAGCAGTTACTCCTCTAGAGACCTGGAGACCCAGTACTTC. The chain couples TRBV6-2 or TRBV6-3 to TRBJ2-5; D unresolved. With 0 bases removed from V and 5 bases from J, the gap between germline ends came to 13 bases. The CDR3 extends over 15 amino acids. CDR1 MNHEY and CDR2 SVGEGT come from the germline V gene.

This clone was seen only once. The chain has TRBV9 and TRBJ2-1; unclear D gene. Germline loops: CDR1 SGDLS, CDR2 YYNGEE. The CDR3 is 17 residues long. V lost 0 bases and J lost 3, with 16 bases in between. In DNA form, the CDR3 reads TGTGCCAGCAGCGTAGGAGGAAGGCGCAGAAGCTACAATGAGCAGTTCTTC. It codes for CASSVGGRRRSYNEQFF.

This clone appeared once. V and J are TRBV5-1 and TRBJ2-5; possibly TRBD1 for D (5 bases). Germline-derived CDR1 and CDR2 are SGHRS and YFSETQ. The V end lost 6 bases, the J end lost 5 bases, and 5 bases lay between the germline ends. There are 10 residues in the CDR3. This CDR3 is CASKGETQYF. Written as DNA, the CDR3 is TGCGCCAGCAAGGGGGAGACCCAGTACTTC. Combining the CDR3 with reference TRBV5-1 and TRBJ2-5 gives the whole variable domain KAGVTQTPRYLIKTRGQQVTLSCSPISGHRSVSWYQQTPGQGLQFLFEYFSETQRNKGNFPGRFSGRQFSNSRSEMNVSTLELGDSALYLCASKGETQYFGPGTRLLVL.

The rearrangement links TRBV6-6 to TRBJ2-5, with D possibly TRBD2 on 5 matching bases. Germline-derived CDR1 and CDR2 are MNHNY and SVGAGI (reference sequence). The V gene lost 0 bases and the J gene lost 5 bases, with 10 bases spanning the gap. The CDR3 consists of 14 residues. The CDR3 is CASSYSEGRETQYF. The CDR3 nucleotides are TGTGCCAGCAGTTACTCAGAGGGTCGCGAGACCCAGTACTTC.

The chain joins TRBV7-2 to TRBJ2-7; D perhaps matches TRBD2 (7 bases). The germline V gene has CDR1 SGHTA and CDR2 FQGNSA. The CDR3 is 15 amino acids. Deletions cut 2 bases from V and 6 bases from J, with 17 bases between. The CDR3 loop reads CASSLNRGRGGEQYF. The CDR3 nucleotides are TGTGCCAGCAGCTTAAATCGGGGGCGCGGGGGCGAGCAGTACTTC.

The J gene is TRBJ2-7, the V gene TRBV19; 7 bases line up with TRBD1. CDR1 LNHDA and CDR2 SQIVND come from the germline V gene (reference sequence). This CDR3 comprises 15 residues. V dropped 5 bases and J dropped 1; count of bases not matched to a gene: 8. DNA of the CDR3: TGTGCCAGTAGTGGCGGACAGGCCTTATCCTACGAGCAGTACTTC. Translation: CASSGGQALSYEQYF.

The CDR3 nucleotides read TGTGCCAGTAGTATGGGACAGGCCCTCGGGGAGCTGTTTTTT. The encoded protein is CASSMGQALGELFF. The chain recombines TRBV19 with TRBJ2-2, with 8 bases fitting TRBD1. Losses at the gene ends were 3 bases for V and 7 bases for J; bases not matched to a gene: 4. CDR3 length: 14 residues. CDR1 and CDR2 (germline): LNHDA, SQIVND (reference sequence).

Here the CDR3 DNA reads TGTGCCTGGAGTCCGGAACGGGATTCACCCCTCCACTTT. It is translated as CAWSPERDSPLHF. The V and J genes are TRBV30 and TRBJ1-6; no firm D call. Germline V lookup: CDR1 GTSNPN, CDR2 SVGIG (reference sequence). CDR3 length equals 13 residues. Trimming removed 2 bases from V and 8 bases from J, with 10 bases in between.

The chain couples TRBV10-3 to TRBJ2-1; TRBD2 might be the D (6 bases). CDR3 length: 15 amino acids. The V and J ends lost 4 bases and 4 bases respectively, with 14 bases between them. The germline V gene has CDR1 ENHRY and CDR2 SYGVKD. The DNA for the CDR3 is TGTGCCATCAGTGCAGACGGCGGGGTGTACAATGAGCAGTTCTTC. Residues: CAISADGGVYNEQFF.

The chain joins TRBV16 to TRBJ1-2; D not resolved. Trimming pared 6 bases from V and 4 bases from J, leaving 12 bases between. The CDR3 runs 13 residues. Germline V lookup: CDR1 KGHSY, CDR2 FQNENV. The CDR3 is CASRQGPLYGYTF. The CDR3 nucleotides are TGTGCCAGCAGGCAAGGGCCTCTCTATGGCTACACCTTC.

The chain is built from TRBV12-5 and TRBJ2-1; TRBD1 aligns across 11 bases. The J segment lost 9 bases and the V segment lost 3 bases, leaving 4 bases of the junction unmatched. CDR1 is LGHNT and CDR2 is FRNRAP in the germline V gene. This CDR3 spans 14 amino acids. CDR3 sequence reads: CASGLGQGAGEQFF. The CDR3 coding sequence is TGTGCTAGTGGTTTAGGACAGGGGGCTGGTGAGCAGTTCTTC.

The DNA of the CDR3 is TGTGCCAGCAGCTCCCGCCTAGCGGGGCGGGAGACCCAGTACTTC. Translating it yields CASSSRLAGRETQYF. The chain has TRBV7-2 and TRBJ2-5; 9 bases match TRBD2. Germline CDR1 and CDR2: SGHTA and FQGNSA. Trimming took 4 bases from V and 5 from J; bases not matched to a gene: 8. This CDR3 region has 15 residues. Full variable domain (outside the CDR3, taken from reference TRBV7-2 and TRBJ2-5): GAGVSQSPSNKVTEKGKDVELRCDPISGHTALYWYRQSLGQGLEFLIYFQGNSAPDKSGLPSDRFSAERTGGSVSTLTIQRTQQEDSAVYLCASSSRLAGRETQYFGPGTRLLVL.

The J gene is TRBJ1-2, the V gene TRBV6-5; 10 positions match TRBD1. V was clipped by 2 bases and J by 8 bases; unmatched bases: 2. CDR1 is MNHEY and CDR2 is SVGAGI in the germline V gene. The CDR3 totals 13 residues. The CDR3 DNA follows: TGTGCCAGCAGTTACGGACAGGGGGGCGGCTACACCTTC. This translates into CASSYGQGGGYTF.

V gene TRBV30 combines with J gene TRBJ2-7; 10 nucleotides agree with TRBD1. This CDR3 has 16 residues. CDR1 is GTSNPN and CDR2 is SVGIG in the germline V gene (reference sequence). J gave up 1 base and V 1 base, and 7 bases lay outside the gene matches. The CDR3 protein is CAWSESRDRGSYEQYF. CDR3 DNA: TGTGCCTGGAGTGAGAGTAGGGACAGGGGATCCTACGAGCAGTACTTC.

This clone was counted many times. The rearrangement links TRBV5-1 to TRBJ2-7, with D possibly TRBD2 on 5 matching bases. V gave up 5 bases and J gave up 7 bases, with 22 bases separating them. Germline-derived CDR1 and CDR2 are SGHRS and YFSETQ. The CDR3 is made up of 15 amino acids. The CDR3 reads CASSTGSGESGEQYF. CDR3 nucleotides: TGCGCCAGCAGTACGGGGTCCGGGGAATCGGGGGAGCAGTACTTC.

The V call is TRBV3-1 (or the pseudogene TRBV3-2), the J call TRBJ2-5; 11 bases line up with TRBD2. CDR1 is LGHDT and CDR2 is YNNKEL in the germline V gene (reference sequence). This CDR3 region has 15 residues. Germline trimming cut 3 bases from V and 6 bases from J; bases unmatched to any gene: 6. This CDR3 is CASSQGTSGVKTQYF. In DNA, the CDR3 is TGTGCCAGCAGCCAGGGGACTAGCGGCGTTAAGACCCAGTACTTC.

The chain has TRBV11-3 and TRBJ2-4; TRBD1 matches 8 bases. CDR1 and CDR2 (germline): SGHNT, YENEEA. The CDR3 covers 15 residues. With V trimmed by 1 base and J by 10 bases, 9 bases remained unmatched. In nucleotides, the CDR3 is TGTGCCAGCAGCTTAGGGGGGACAGGTACGACGATTCAGTACTTC. Its translation is CASSLGGTGTTIQYF. The full variable domain, completed using reference TRBV11-3 and TRBJ2-4, is EAGVVQSPRYKIIEKKQPVAFWCNPISGHNTLYWYLQNLGQGPELLIRYENEEAVDDSQLPKDRFSAERLKGVDSTLKIQPAELGDSAVYLCASSLGGTGTTIQYFGAGTRLSVL.

This chain connects TRBV18 to TRBJ2-7, with D possibly matching TRBD1 (6 bases). Trimming cost V 0 bases and J 3 bases, with 12 bases left between them. Germline V gives CDR1 KGHSH, CDR2 LQKENI. The CDR3 is 15 amino acids. The CDR3 spells CASSPPTEGGYEQYF. CDR3 in DNA: TGTGCCAGCTCACCACCGACAGAAGGGGGCTACGAGCAGTACTTC.